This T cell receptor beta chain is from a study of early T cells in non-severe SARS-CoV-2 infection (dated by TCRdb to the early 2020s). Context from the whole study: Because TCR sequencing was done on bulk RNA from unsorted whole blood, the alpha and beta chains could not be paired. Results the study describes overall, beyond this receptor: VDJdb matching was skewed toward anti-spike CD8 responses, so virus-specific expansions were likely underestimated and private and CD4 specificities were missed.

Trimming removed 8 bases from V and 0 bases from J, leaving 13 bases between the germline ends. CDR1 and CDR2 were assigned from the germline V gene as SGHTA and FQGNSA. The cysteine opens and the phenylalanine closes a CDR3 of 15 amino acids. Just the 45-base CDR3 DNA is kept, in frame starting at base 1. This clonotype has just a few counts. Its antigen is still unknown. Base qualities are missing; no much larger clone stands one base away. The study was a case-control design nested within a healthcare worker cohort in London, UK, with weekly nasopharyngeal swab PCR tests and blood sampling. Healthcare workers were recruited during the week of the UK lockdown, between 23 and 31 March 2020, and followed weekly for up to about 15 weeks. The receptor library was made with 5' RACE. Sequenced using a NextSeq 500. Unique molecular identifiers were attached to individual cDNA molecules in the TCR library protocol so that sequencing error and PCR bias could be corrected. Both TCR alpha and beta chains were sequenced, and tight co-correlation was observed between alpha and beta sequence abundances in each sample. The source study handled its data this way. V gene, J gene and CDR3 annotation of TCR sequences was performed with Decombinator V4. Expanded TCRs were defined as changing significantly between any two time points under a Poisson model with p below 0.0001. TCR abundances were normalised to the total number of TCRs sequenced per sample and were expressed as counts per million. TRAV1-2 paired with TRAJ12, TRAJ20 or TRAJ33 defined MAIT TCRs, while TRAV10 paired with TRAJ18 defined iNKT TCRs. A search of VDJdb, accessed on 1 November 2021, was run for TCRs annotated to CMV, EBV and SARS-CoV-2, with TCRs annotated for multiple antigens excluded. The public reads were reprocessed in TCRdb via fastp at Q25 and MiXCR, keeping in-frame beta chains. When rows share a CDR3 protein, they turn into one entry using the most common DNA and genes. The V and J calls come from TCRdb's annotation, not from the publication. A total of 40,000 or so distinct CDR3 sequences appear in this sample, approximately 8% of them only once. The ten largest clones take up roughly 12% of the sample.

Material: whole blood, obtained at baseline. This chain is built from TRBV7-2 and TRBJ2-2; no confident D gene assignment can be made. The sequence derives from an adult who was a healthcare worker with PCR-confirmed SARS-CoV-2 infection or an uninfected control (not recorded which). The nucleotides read TGTGCCAGCTGCCAGAGACCGCCGAACACCGGGGAGCTGTTTTTT. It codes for CASCQRPPNTGELFF. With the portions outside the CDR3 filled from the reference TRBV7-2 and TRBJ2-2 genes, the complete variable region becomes GAGVSQSPSNKVTEKGKDVELRCDPISGHTALYWYRQSLGQGLEFLIYFQGNSAPDKSGLPSDRFSAERTGGSVSTLTIQRTQQEDSAVYLCASCQRPPNTGELFFGEGSRLTVL.